This T cell receptor (beta chain) was profiled in a study of OX40 agonist ivuxolimab in advanced cancers. Study at large: Melanoma, hepatocellular carcinoma, head and neck or renal cell cancer occurred in dose-escalation patients. Partial responses were achieved by three patients, one with hepatocellular carcinoma and two with cutaneous melanoma. Whole-study findings and limits: Clones of CD4+ and CD8+ blood T cells grew by week 6 at doses of 0.1 to 3.0 mg/kg.

Autoimmune disease history or systemic immunosuppression led to patients being barred. To note about this clone: What it binds is unknown. At one of its ends the junction is not consistent with the germline gene, which may arise from a read error.

Generated by immunoSEQ multiplex PCR, the TCRdb table keeps only in-frame clones and is missing some. The sample contains 40,000 to 55,000 clones, roughly 93% of which appear only once. Germline V gene data show CDR1 as GTSNPN and CDR2 as SVGIG (reference sequence). The CDR3 consists of 12 residues. This sequence originates from an adult with an advanced solid tumor such as melanoma, head and neck, liver or kidney cancer. The input for sequencing was CD4+ or CD8+ T cells sorted from blood, taken in a trial of the OX40 agonist ivuxolimab. V gene TRBV30 combines with J gene TRBJ1-4, with D possibly TRBD1 on 5 matching bases. The chain's CDR3 is CAWRHRDQKTVF. CDR3 DNA: TGTGCCTGGAGGCACCGGGACCAAAAAACTGTTTTT.